These 8 T cell receptor beta chains were sequenced from one sample in a study of blood T cell repertoires in COVID-19. Some clones are missing from TCRdb's copy, which holds only in-frame ones; the method was immunoSEQ multiplex PCR. The sample yields approximately 240,000 clones, 82% seen once. The specimen sequenced was peripheral blood. These receptors all come from a woman over 75 with active or convalescent COVID-19.

CDR3 DNA sequence: TGTGCCAGTAGTATAGGAATACTGGTGAACTATGGCTACACCTTC. It specifies CASSIGILVNYGYTF. The chain joins TRBV19 to TRBJ1-2; D uncertain. The length of the CDR3 is 15 residues. Trimming shortened V by 1 base and J by 2 bases, and 11 bases separated the two germline ends. Germline CDR1 reads LNHDA; CDR2 reads SQIVND (reference sequence). The full variable domain, rest sourced from reference TRBV19 and TRBJ1-2, is DGGITQSPKYLFRKEGQNVTLSCEQNLNHDAMYWYRQDPGQGLRLIYYSQIVNDFQKGDIAEGYSVSREKKESFPLTVTSAQKNPTAFYLCASSIGILVNYGYTFGSGTRLTVV.

The J gene is TRBJ1-1, the V gene TRBV29-1, with D perhaps TRBD1 (6 bases). The germline V and J ends were trimmed by 4 bases and 2 bases, with 23 bases remaining between them. The germline V gene encodes CDR1 SQVTM and CDR2 ANQGSEA. The CDR3 is made up of 17 amino acids. This chain's CDR3 is CSVAPLYSRDINTEAFF. CDR3 in DNA: TGCAGCGTTGCGCCACTTTATTCCCGGGACATAAACACTGAAGCTTTCTTT. The whole variable domain, filled in from reference TRBV29-1 and TRBJ1-1, reads SAVISQKPSRDICQRGTSLTIQCQVDSQVTMMFWYRQQPGQSLTLIATANQGSEATYESGFVIDKFPISRPNLTFSTLTVSNMSPEDSSIYLCSVAPLYSRDINTEAFFGQGTRLTVV.

The rearrangement links TRBV12-3 or TRBV12-4 to TRBJ2-7; no reliable D call. V was cut by 6 bases and J by 2 bases, with 11 bases left in between. The length of the CDR3 is 13 residues. Here the CDR3 reads CASRERRTYEQYF. Here the CDR3 DNA reads TGTGCCAGCAGAGAGAGGAGAACCTACGAGCAGTACTTC.

The CDR3 here is CASSNRARHTEAFF. CDR3 sequence (DNA): TGTGCCAGCAGTAACAGGGCACGGCACACTGAAGCTTTCTTT. The chain links TRBV6-5 to TRBJ1-1; a possible D gene is TRBD1 (6 bases). The CDR3 extends over 14 amino acids. Between the trimmed V and J ends, which lost 5 bases and 3 bases, there was a span of 13 bases. The germline gives CDR1 MNHEY, CDR2 SVGAGI.

This clone was observed a handful of times. The V gene is TRBV2, the J gene TRBJ1-5, with D perhaps TRBD1 (5 bases). The CDR3 contains 15 residues. Trimming pared 6 bases from V and 0 bases from J, leaving 12 bases between. CDR1 is SNHLY, CDR2 FYNNEI, per germline. DNA of the CDR3: TGTGCCAGCAGATTAGAAGGGGTTAGCAATCAGCCCCAGCATTTT. The encoded protein is CASRLEGVSNQPQHF.

The chain joins TRBV18 to TRBJ2-7; 7 bases fit TRBD2. The V gene's germline CDR1 is KGHSH and CDR2 LQKENI. The CDR3 totals 13 residues. The V and J ends lost 2 bases and 6 bases, in that order; junction bases with no gene match: 4. This chain's CDR3 is CASSPSGGGEQYF. CDR3 coding DNA: TGTGCCAGCTCACCATCGGGGGGTGGCGAGCAGTACTTC.

The CDR3 DNA follows: TGTGCCAGCACCGGAAGGGGAACTGCGAACACTGAAGCTTTCTTT. It codes for CASTGRGTANTEAFF. This chain joins TRBV28 and TRBJ1-1; D perhaps matches TRBD1 (5 bases). The V end was cut by 7 bases, the J end by 1 base, with 16 bases between. The CDR3 covers 15 residues. Per the germline V gene, CDR1 is MDHEN and CDR2 is SYDVKM.

This chain connects TRBV20-1 to TRBJ2-5, with a possible D match to TRBD2 (5 bases). The CDR3 is 14 residues long. Looked up from germline, CDR1 is DFQATT and CDR2 is SNEGSKA (reference sequence). The germline V and J ends were trimmed by 3 bases and 5 bases, with 16 bases remaining between them. DNA for the CDR3: TGCAGTGCTAGTCCACCCCAAAGGAGGGAGACCCAGTACTTC. It translates to CSASPPQRRETQYF.